The next 21 T cell receptor beta chains were all read from a single sample in a study of shared clonotypes between healthy human individuals. The protocol was immunoSEQ multiplex PCR, while the TCRdb copy is restricted to in-frame clones and leaves out a portion. The repertoire consists of fewer than 350,000 clones, with roughly 87% occurring once and the leading ten covering about 17%. The sequenced sample consisted of memory CD8+ T cells sorted from blood. Specified subset: CD45RO+ cells pooled with CCR7-negative TemRA cells. These receptors were obtained from a man in his late teens or twenties in good health.

As regards this clone: Distinct nucleotide sequences in the sample also encode this CDR3. This sequence joins TRBV13 and TRBJ1-2; the match to TRBD1 covers 7 bases. Germline V gene data show CDR1 as PRHDT and CDR2 as FYEKMQ (reference sequence). Trimming at V came to 2 bases and at J to 5 bases, leaving 2 bases not matched to a gene. The CDR3 totals 13 residues. CDR3 bases: TGTGCCAGCAGCTTATCGACAGGGTATGGCTACACCTTC. The encoded protein is CASSLSTGYGYTF.

The V and J genes are TRBV4-1 and TRBJ2-7; D could derive from TRBD1 or TRBD2 (6 bases each). The germline CDR1 and CDR2 sequences are MGHRA and YSYEKL. The CDR3 is made up of 15 amino acids. Trimming took 8 bases from V and 3 from J, leaving 20 bases between them. The CDR3 is CASRPFSGGGYEQYF. The CDR3 DNA reads TGCGCCAGCCGACCGTTTTCTGGAGGGGGCTACGAGCAGTACTTC.

In nucleotides, the CDR3 is TGCGCCAGCAAATCAACCTTACGGGACAGCACAAAAGATGAAGCTTTCTTT. Amino acids: CASKSTLRDSTKDEAFF. V usage is TRBV4-1 and J usage is TRBJ1-1; 7 bases match TRBD1. This CDR3 is 17 amino acids long. V shed 7 bases and J 7 bases; nucleotides not matched to a gene: 21. Germline V gene data show CDR1 as MGHRA and CDR2 as YSYEKL.

This clone was counted once. The J gene is TRBJ2-1, the V gene TRBV7-9; unclear D gene. V was cut by 5 bases and J by 3 bases, with 5 bases left in between. The germline gives CDR1 SEHNR, CDR2 FQNEAQ (reference sequence). The CDR3 totals 12 residues. The CDR3 reads CASSLYYNEQFF. As DNA, the CDR3 is TGTGCCAGCAGCCTCTACTACAATGAGCAGTTCTTC.

The chain employs TRBV27 and TRBJ2-3, with D perhaps assigned TRBD1 or TRBD2 (6 bases each). Germline V gene sequence: CDR1 MNHEY, CDR2 SMNVEV (reference sequence). The CDR3 consists of 16 residues. The V end was cut by 7 bases, the J end by 2 bases, with 19 bases between. CDR3: CASKIGGRGYTDTQYF. CDR3 sequence (DNA): TGTGCCAGCAAAATTGGGGGGCGAGGGTACACAGATACGCAGTATTTT.

The chain combines TRBV5-1 with TRBJ2-1; maybe TRBD2 (5 bases). Germline V CDR1 and CDR2: SGHRS, YFSETQ. CDR3 length equals 13 residues. Trimming cost V 0 bases and J 6 bases, with 7 bases left between them. DNA of the CDR3: TGCGCCAGCAGCTTGGCCCGGGGCAATGAGCAGTTCTTC. This translates into CASSLARGNEQFF.

V is TRBV5-1 and J is TRBJ2-1, with D perhaps being TRBD1 or TRBD2 (6 bases each). Germline V gives CDR1 SGHRS, CDR2 YFSETQ. The CDR3 has 15 residues. The ends were cut back, 0 bases at V and 2 bases at J, with 9 bases in the middle. The CDR3 region is CASSLDGGPYNEQFF. CDR3 coding DNA: TGCGCCAGCAGCTTGGATGGGGGGCCCTACAATGAGCAGTTCTTC.

The rearrangement joins TRBV7-3 to TRBJ1-1, with no clear D. Trimming took 6 bases from V and 6 from J, leaving 11 bases between them. The CDR3 has 12 residues. Germline assignment: CDR1 SGHTA and CDR2 FQGTGA. The CDR3 spells CASRGGSAEAFF. CDR3 nucleotide sequence: TGTGCCAGCAGAGGAGGGTCGGCTGAAGCTTTCTTT.

This clone was observed a handful of times. V usage is TRBV28 and J usage is TRBJ1-2; 7 bases agree with TRBD1. This CDR3 contains 14 residues. V lost 6 bases, J lost 3 bases, and 7 bases stayed unmatched. Germline V gene sequence: CDR1 MDHEN, CDR2 SYDVKM. The CDR3 DNA reads TGTGCCAGCAGAGGGACAGCCAGCTACTATGGCTACACCTTC. Translating it yields CASRGTASYYGYTF.

The chain couples TRBV18 to TRBJ2-3, with TRBD1 matching 10 bases. This CDR3 is built from 18 residues. The trim removed 2 bases at V and 2 bases at J, leaving 10 bases unmatched. The germline V gene encodes CDR1 KGHSH and CDR2 LQKENI. The DNA of the CDR3 is TGTGCCAGCTCACCAATTCCCGGGACAGGGGAGAACACAGATACGCAGTATTTT. Protein: CASSPIPGTGENTDTQYF.

The V call is TRBV7-9, the J call TRBJ1-4; 7 bases match TRBD1. Trimming at V came to 5 bases and at J to 10 bases, leaving 4 bases not matched to a gene. The germline CDR1 and CDR2 sequences are SEHNR and FQNEAQ (reference sequence). The CDR3 covers 12 residues. CDR3 region: CASSPRDRKLFF. The DNA for the CDR3 is TGTGCCAGCAGCCCCCGGGACAGAAAACTGTTTTTT.

The J gene is TRBJ2-7, the V gene TRBV6-4; TRBD1 matches at 8 bases. V lost 0 bases and J lost 0; bases outside the gene matches: 19. CDR3 length equals 21 residues. Germline V lookup: CDR1 MRHNA, CDR2 SNTAGT. The CDR3 nucleotides read TGTGCCAGCAGTGACTCGATAGTAGAGGACAGGGTTATGGAGACCTCCTACGAGCAGTACTTC. It specifies CASSDSIVEDRVMETSYEQYF.

The rearrangement links TRBV6-5 to TRBJ1-1, with TRBD1 identical over 8 bases. J lost 3 bases, V lost 6 bases, and 9 bases had no gene match. Germline CDR1 and CDR2: MNHEY and SVGAGI. This CDR3 spans 15 amino acids. CDR3 loop: CASSTLKTGDTEAFF. CDR3 DNA: TGTGCCAGCAGCACCCTCAAGACAGGGGACACTGAAGCTTTCTTT.

The chain recombines TRBV2 with TRBJ2-7; D remains unclear. There are 14 residues in the CDR3. Between the trimmed V and J ends, which lost 3 bases and 1 base, there was a span of 10 bases. Germline assignment: CDR1 SNHLY and CDR2 FYNNEI. The CDR3 sequence is CASSDVGRSYEQYF. In DNA form, the CDR3 reads TGTGCCAGCAGTGATGTGGGTAGGTCCTACGAGCAGTACTTC.

V is TRBV11-2 and J is TRBJ1-4; no clear D. V gave up 1 base and J gave up 8 bases, with 5 bases separating them. Germline V lookup: CDR1 SGHAT, CDR2 FQNNGV. CDR3 length equals 12 residues. Here the CDR3 reads CASSLVGEKLFF. CDR3 bases: TGTGCCAGCAGCTTAGTAGGAGAAAAACTGTTTTTT.

The chain carries TRBV25-1 and TRBJ2-7; TRBD2 matches 7 bases. This CDR3 is 14 amino acids long. The V gene end was trimmed by 1 base and the J gene end by 2 bases; junction bases not matched to a gene: 2. Germline CDR1 MGHDK, CDR2 SYGVNS. CDR3 amino acids: CASSEWGGAYEQYF. As DNA, the CDR3 is TGTGCCAGCAGTGAATGGGGGGGGGCCTACGAGCAGTACTTC.

The rearrangement joins TRBV11-2 to TRBJ2-2; D is perhaps TRBD1 (6 bases). CDR1 is SGHAT and CDR2 is FQNNGV in the germline V gene. The germline V and J ends were trimmed by 3 bases and 5 bases, with 19 bases remaining between them. This CDR3 has 17 residues. The CDR3 DNA follows: TGTGCCAGCAGCTTCGTCTTTGGCAGGGGTTTAACCGGGGAGCTGTTTTTT. The encoded protein is CASSFVFGRGLTGELFF.

This clone was recorded only once. The chain couples TRBV28 to TRBJ1-5; D remains unclear. The V gene lost 4 bases and the J gene lost 2 bases, with 9 bases spanning the gap. The V gene's germline CDR1 is MDHEN and CDR2 SYDVKM. The CDR3 runs to 14 residues. CDR3 sequence (DNA): TGTGCCAGCAGTTCTCTCCCCCGCAATCAGCCCCAGCATTTT. This gives the protein CASSSLPRNQPQHF.

V usage is TRBV7-9 and J usage is TRBJ2-3; 7 nucleotides agree with TRBD1. The CDR3 is 16 amino acids. V shed 5 bases, J shed 3 bases, and the junction held 11 bases outside the gene matches. Germline CDR1 SEHNR, CDR2 FQNEAQ (reference sequence). The CDR3 loop is CASSPPQGLGTDTQYF. The CDR3 bases are TGTGCCAGCAGCCCTCCACAGGGGTTGGGTACAGATACGCAGTATTTT.

The chain couples TRBV7-9 to TRBJ2-5; the match to TRBD1 covers 7 bases. Germline CDR1 reads SEHNR; CDR2 reads FQNEAQ (reference sequence). CDR3 size: 17 residues. V shed 0 bases and J 4 bases; nucleotides not matched to a gene: 11. CDR3 loop: CASSLALGGVVGETQYF. The CDR3, as DNA: TGTGCCAGCAGCTTAGCGTTAGGGGGCGTTGTGGGAGAGACCCAGTACTTC.

A single count supports this clone. The J gene is TRBJ1-2, the V gene TRBV7-9; D unclear. There are 19 residues in the CDR3. V lost 3 bases and J 0 bases, leaving 23 bases between the germline ends. Germline CDR1 and CDR2: SEHNR and FQNEAQ (reference sequence). CDR3 region: CASSFDWTADGLANYGYTF. DNA for the CDR3: TGTGCCAGCAGCTTTGATTGGACGGCAGACGGTCTAGCTAACTATGGCTACACCTTC.